The 15 T cell receptor beta chains in this list originate from one sample, sequenced in a study of blood T cells in healthy people across ages. Primers used in a second PCR of about 6 to 12 cycles were a sample-barcoded 5' primer and a J-beta primer mix. TCRdb passed the 5' RACE reads through MiXCR, listing each CDR3 protein once. The sample lists more than 1,000,000 distinct CDR3 sequences; approximately 25% were seen once. These data were also reused for a study on T cells of mothers and their children.

Sequenced material: blood. The source is a girl aged 2 to 9 in good health.

The chain employs TRBV15 and TRBJ2-7; 9 bases are shared with TRBD1. Trimming cost V 5 bases and J 2 bases; bases outside gene matches: 10. CDR1 is LNHNV, CDR2 YYDKDF, per germline (reference sequence). This CDR3 contains 16 residues. CDR3 loop: CATSVPGQGKPYEQYF. Written as DNA, the CDR3 is TGTGCCACCAGCGTTCCGGGACAGGGAAAGCCCTACGAGCAGTACTTC. The variable domain in full, completed from reference TRBV15 and TRBJ2-7, reads DAMVIQNPRYQVTQFGKPVTLSCSQTLNHNVMYWYQQKSSQAPKLLFHYYDKDFNNEADTPDNFQSRRPNTSFCFLDIRSPGLGDTAMYLCATSVPGQGKPYEQYFGPGTRLTVT.

This chain connects TRBV7-9 to TRBJ1-3; D unresolved. The germline gives CDR1 SEHNR, CDR2 FQNEAQ (reference sequence). The CDR3 totals 13 residues. Trimming took 5 bases from V and 4 from J, leaving 9 bases between them. CDR3 region: CASSPNDGNTIYF. In nucleotides, the CDR3 is TGTGCCAGCAGCCCTAATGACGGAAACACCATATATTTT.

This clonotype occurred many times. The chain employs TRBV7-9 and TRBJ2-4; D is possibly TRBD2 (5 bases). Looked up from germline, CDR1 is SEHNR and CDR2 is FQNEAQ (reference sequence). Trimming left V 5 bases short and J 0 bases short, with 11 bases between. This CDR3 is built from 15 residues. The CDR3 coding sequence is TGTGCCAGCAGCCTTGCCGGACTAGCCAAAAACATTCAGTACTTC. Its translation is CASSLAGLAKNIQYF.

In this sample, this clonotype turned up a few times. J is TRBJ2-5 and V is TRBV10-3; no reliable D call. With the DNA end fitting TRBJ2-7 better, the J assignment may be wrong. CDR3 length: 14 residues. Germline V gene sequence: CDR1 ENHRY, CDR2 SYGVKD. CDR3 region: CAIRSEDRYYEQYF. CDR3 in DNA: TGTGCCATCAGATCAGAGGACCGATATTACGAGCAGTACTTC.

This clonotype has a count of ten or more. The chain has TRBV7-9 and TRBJ2-2; the D is unclear. Between the trimmed V and J ends, which lost 2 bases and 6 bases, there was a span of 4 bases. Germline lookup yields CDR1 SEHNR and CDR2 FQNEAQ (reference sequence). The CDR3 is made up of 12 amino acids. The CDR3 nucleotides are TGTGCCAGCAGCTTAAGCGCCGGGGAGCTGTTTTTT. Protein product: CASSLSAGELFF.

The chain carries TRBV9 and TRBJ2-5; perhaps TRBD1 as D (6 bases). The tail of the sequence fits TRBJ2-7 better, so the J call may be wrong. The germline V gene has CDR1 SGDLS and CDR2 YYNGEE. The CDR3 extends over 15 amino acids. The CDR3 DNA is TGTGCCAGCAGCGTATCAGGGGACCTAACCTACGAGCAGTACTTC. Residues: CASSVSGDLTYEQYF.

This clonotype was observed a handful of times. The chain is built from TRBV7-8 and TRBJ2-2; tentatively, D is TRBD1 (6 bases). The CDR3 is 16 amino acids. V lost 1 base to trimming and J lost 1 base, with 10 bases between them. Germline V gives CDR1 SGHVS, CDR2 FQNEAQ. The CDR3 bases are TGTGCCAGCAGCTTAGTGGGGGCCCGGAACACCGGGGAGCTGTTTTTT. Protein product: CASSLVGARNTGELFF.

This clonotype was seen only a few times. J is TRBJ2-2 and V is TRBV5-1; the match to TRBD2 covers 8 bases. CDR3 length: 15 amino acids. Germline lookup yields CDR1 SGHRS and CDR2 YFSETQ. J lost 10 bases, V lost 2 bases, and 10 bases had no gene match. CDR3 sequence (DNA): TGCGCCAGCAGCTTCGGGCGGGGGGTCCTCGAGGAGCTGTTTTTT. Translation gives CASSFGRGVLEELFF.

This clonotype showed up just a few times. The J gene is TRBJ2-7, the V gene TRBV7-2, with D hard to call. The CDR3 is 14 residues long. Germline V lookup: CDR1 SGHTA, CDR2 FQGNSA. V lost 1 base, J lost 2 bases, and 9 bases lay in between. This CDR3 is CASSLEPTTYEQYF. For the CDR3, the DNA is TGTGCCAGCAGCTTAGAACCCACCACCTACGAGCAGTACTTC. The variable domain in full, completed from reference TRBV7-2 and TRBJ2-7, reads GAGVSQSPSNKVTEKGKDVELRCDPISGHTALYWYRQSLGQGLEFLIYFQGNSAPDKSGLPSDRFSAERTGGSVSTLTIQRTQQEDSAVYLCASSLEPTTYEQYFGPGTRLTVT.

This clonotype was counted a few times. The rearrangement links TRBV28 to TRBJ2-1; tentatively, D is TRBD1 (5 bases). CDR3 size: 13 residues. The germline V gene encodes CDR1 MDHEN and CDR2 SYDVKM. The CDR3 sequence is CGIDSDLNNEQFF. CDR3 DNA sequence: TGTGGCATTGACAGCGACCTCAACAATGAGCAGTTCTTC.

The table lists this clonotype with many counts. V usage is TRBV5-1 and J usage is TRBJ2-5; no definite D call. The CDR3 spans 13 residues. V was clipped by 4 bases and J by 3 bases, with 10 bases between them. The V gene's germline CDR1 is SGHRS and CDR2 YFSETQ. The CDR3 bases are TGCGCCAGCAGCCCCGACAATGAAGAGACCCAGTACTTC. Translation gives CASSPDNEETQYF.

This clonotype has a handful of counts. The chain employs TRBV12-3 or TRBV12-4 and TRBJ1-6, with 7 bases aligning to TRBD1. With V trimmed by 6 bases and J by 10 bases, 12 bases remained unmatched. This CDR3 region has 15 residues. The CDR3 spells CASSKTRQGGSPLHF. DNA for the CDR3: TGTGCCAGCAGCAAAACCAGACAGGGAGGCTCACCCCTCCACTTT.

This clonotype was seen a few times. The CDR3 nucleotides are TGTGCCAGCAGTACGGGACTAGCTAGCACAGATACGCAGTATTTT. Translating it yields CASSTGLASTDTQYF. J is TRBJ2-3 and V is TRBV12-3 or TRBV12-4; 9 positions match TRBD2. The trim removed 5 bases at V and 0 bases at J, leaving 3 bases unmatched. The CDR3 runs 15 residues.

The V and J genes are TRBV29-1 and TRBJ2-7, with a possible D match to TRBD1 (5 bases). The V end lost 6 bases, the J end lost 2 bases, and 14 bases lay between the germline ends. Germline lookup yields CDR1 SQVTM and CDR2 ANQGSEA. This CDR3 comprises 13 residues. As DNA, the CDR3 is TGCAGCGTCGGAGTAGGGGTAACCTACGAGCAGTACTTC. Encoded protein: CSVGVGVTYEQYF.

This clonotype was picked up a small number of times. The chain uses TRBV6-4 and TRBJ1-4, with 7 nucleotides matching TRBD1. This CDR3 region has 15 residues. Germline V CDR1 and CDR2: MRHNA, SNTAGT. Trimming cost V 9 bases and J 7 bases; bases outside gene matches: 14. Written as DNA, the CDR3 is TGTGCCAGACCAAATAGGGGGCGTAGGGGTGAAAAACTGTTTTTT. Residues: CARPNRGRRGEKLFF.